A selection of T cell receptor beta chains follows, all from one sample in a study of T-cell reconstitution after alpha-beta-depleted transplantation in children. TCRdb independently ran MiXCR on the PCR reads; one entry per CDR3 protein. The data contain a few hundred thousand distinct CDR3 sequences, more than 20% of them singletons. The source was PBMCs, collected before TCRalphabeta/CD19-depleted stem cell transplant. These receptors came from a boy under two years old with Wiskott-Aldrich syndrome, due to receive a stem cell transplant. CDR3s include the opening cysteine and the closing phenylalanine or tryptophan.

V gene	J gene	CDR3 protein
TRBV18	TRBJ2-7	CASSPLAGYEQYF
TRBV10-3	TRBJ2-7	CASTEHNYEQYF
TRBV5-1	TRBJ2-7	CASSFSGGGYEQYF
TRBV5-1	TRBJ2-1	CASRTGLAGGPTYNEQFF
TRBV28	TRBJ2-3	CASRTSGKDTQYF
TRBV5-1	TRBJ2-1	CASSDIMRDRLYYEQFF
TRBV12-3/TRBV12-4	TRBJ2-3	CASSLSGKNTQYF
TRBV10-3	TRBJ2-3	CAISARDRTTDTQYF
TRBV3-1	TRBJ1-3	CASSRRRTGSGNTIYF
TRBV20-1	TRBJ1-5	CSAGQGGQPQHF
TRBV20-1	TRBJ2-7	CSAGTLLAWYSYEQYF
TRBV12-3/TRBV12-4	TRBJ2-3	CASSTLLAAGSKYF
TRBV10-1	TRBJ2-2	CASSELTRTGTVNTGELFF